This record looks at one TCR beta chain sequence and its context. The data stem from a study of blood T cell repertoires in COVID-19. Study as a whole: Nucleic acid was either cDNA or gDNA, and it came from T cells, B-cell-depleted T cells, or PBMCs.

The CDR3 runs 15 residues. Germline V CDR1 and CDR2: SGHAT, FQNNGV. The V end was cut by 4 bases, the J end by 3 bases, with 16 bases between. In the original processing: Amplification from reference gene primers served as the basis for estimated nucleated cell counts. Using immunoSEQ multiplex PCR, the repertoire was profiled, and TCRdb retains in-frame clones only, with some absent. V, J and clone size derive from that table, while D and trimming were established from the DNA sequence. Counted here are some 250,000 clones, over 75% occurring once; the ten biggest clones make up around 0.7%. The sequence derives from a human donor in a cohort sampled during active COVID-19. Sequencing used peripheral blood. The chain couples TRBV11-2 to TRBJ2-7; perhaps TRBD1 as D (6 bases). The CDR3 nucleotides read TGTGCCAGCAGCTGGAACCGGGACACGAACTACGAGCAGTACTTC. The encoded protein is CASSWNRDTNYEQYF. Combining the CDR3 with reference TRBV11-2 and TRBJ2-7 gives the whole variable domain EAGVAQSPRYKIIEKRQSVAFWCNPISGHATLYWYQQILGQGPKLLIQFQNNGVVDDSQLPKDRFSAERLKGVDSTLKIQPAKLEDSAVYLCASSWNRDTNYEQYFGPGTRLTVT.